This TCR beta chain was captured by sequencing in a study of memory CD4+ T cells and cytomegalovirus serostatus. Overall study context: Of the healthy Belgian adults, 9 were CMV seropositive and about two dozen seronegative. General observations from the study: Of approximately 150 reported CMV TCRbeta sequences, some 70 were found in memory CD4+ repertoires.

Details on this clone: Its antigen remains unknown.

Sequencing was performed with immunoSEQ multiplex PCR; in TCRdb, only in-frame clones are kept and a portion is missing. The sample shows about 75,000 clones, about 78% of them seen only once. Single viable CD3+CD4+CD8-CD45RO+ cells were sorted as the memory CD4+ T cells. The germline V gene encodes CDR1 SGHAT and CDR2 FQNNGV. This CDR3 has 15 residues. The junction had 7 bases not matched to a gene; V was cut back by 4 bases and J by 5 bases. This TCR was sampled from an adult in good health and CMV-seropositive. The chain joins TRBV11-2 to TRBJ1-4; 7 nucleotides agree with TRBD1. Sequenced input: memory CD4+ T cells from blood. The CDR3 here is CASSSGRQGNEKLFF. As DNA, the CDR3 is TGTGCCAGCAGCTCAGGACGACAGGGAAATGAAAAACTGTTTTTT.